The rows below give T cell receptor beta chains drawn from one sample of a study of T cells in Graves' hyperthyroidism and ophthalmopathy. MiXCR, applied by TCRdb to the multiplex PCR reads, yields one record per CDR3 protein. Counted here are over 450,000 distinct CDR3 sequences, about 15% occurring once; the ten biggest clones make up approximately 15%. Sequencing was performed on blood. All receptors come from a woman under 30 with Graves' ophthalmopathy. Both conserved end residues are part of each CDR3. The order of the fields is D gene, clone size, J gene, V gene, CDR3 protein, CDR3 DNA. D genes are given only for firm matches. Only some rows state a clone size, as once, few, many or a class for expanded clones.

D gene: -
clone size: -
J gene: TRBJ2-3
V gene: TRBV28
CDR3 protein: CASSFGDTGTQYF
CDR3 DNA: TGTGCCAGCAGTTTCGGGGACACCGGTACGCAGTATTTT

D gene: -
clone size: many
J gene: TRBJ1-1
V gene: TRBV6-2/TRBV6-3
CDR3 protein: CASSAHSEAFF
CDR3 DNA: TGTGCCAGCAGCGCACACTCTGAAGCTTTCTTT

D gene: TRBD2
clone size: large
J gene: TRBJ2-5
V gene: TRBV7-3
CDR3 protein: CASSPLGGGLAGEQETQYF
CDR3 DNA: TGTGCCAGCAGCCCCCTCGGGGGTGGACTAGCGGGAGAACAAGAGACCCAGTACTTC

D gene: -
clone size: -
J gene: TRBJ2-2
V gene: TRBV11-2
CDR3 protein: CASSSLGGGPGELFF
CDR3 DNA: TGTGCCAGCAGCTCATTAGGAGGGGGCCCCGGGGAGCTGTTTTTT

D gene: TRBD2
clone size: -
J gene: TRBJ2-1
V gene: TRBV7-9
CDR3 protein: CASSLTAGVDEQFF
CDR3 DNA: TGTGCCAGCAGCTTAACCGCGGGGGTGGATGAGCAGTTCTTC

D gene: TRBD2
clone size: many
J gene: TRBJ2-3
V gene: TRBV7-2
CDR3 protein: CASSLGTSPSTDTQYF
CDR3 DNA: TGTGCCAGCAGCTTGGGGACTAGCCCTAGCACAGATACGCAGTATTTT

D gene: TRBD1
clone size: many
J gene: TRBJ1-2
V gene: TRBV11-2
CDR3 protein: CASSGQQGQGRYGYTF
CDR3 DNA: TGTGCCAGCAGCGGCCAACAAGGACAGGGCCGATATGGCTACACCTTC

D gene: TRBD1
clone size: many
J gene: TRBJ2-5
V gene: TRBV29-1
CDR3 protein: CSVEDRGRETETQYF
CDR3 DNA: TGCAGCGTTGAGGACAGGGGGCGAGAAACGGAGACCCAGTACTTC

D gene: -
clone size: -
J gene: TRBJ2-6
V gene: TRBV6-1
CDR3 protein: CASSEGRANVLTF
CDR3 DNA: TGTGCCAGCAGTGAGGGGAGGGCCAACGTCCTGACTTTC

D gene: -
clone size: many
J gene: TRBJ1-5
V gene: TRBV28
CDR3 protein: CASTPPEGWQPQHF
CDR3 DNA: TGTGCCAGCACCCCCCCCGAGGGATGGCAGCCCCAGCATTTT

D gene: TRBD1
clone size: once
J gene: TRBJ1-5
V gene: TRBV6-1
CDR3 protein: CASSDWDRVTPNQPQHF
CDR3 DNA: TGTGCCAGCAGTGACTGGGACAGGGTCACTCCTAATCAGCCCCAGCATTTT

D gene: -
clone size: many
J gene: TRBJ2-7
V gene: TRBV28
CDR3 protein: CASSFLASLYEQYF
CDR3 DNA: TGTGCCAGCAGTTTTTTAGCGAGTCTGTACGAGCAGTACTTC

D gene: -
clone size: -
J gene: TRBJ2-7
V gene: TRBV4-1
CDR3 protein: CASSPQERQTAYEQYF
CDR3 DNA: TGCGCCAGCAGCCCTCAGGAGCGCCAAACCGCCTACGAGCAGTACTTC

D gene: -
clone size: many
J gene: TRBJ2-1
V gene: TRBV6-6
CDR3 protein: CASSYSDGGGSYNEQFF
CDR3 DNA: TGTGCCAGCAGTTACTCCGACGGAGGGGGCTCCTACAATGAGCAGTTCTTC

D gene: -
clone size: few
J gene: TRBJ1-6
V gene: TRBV25-1
CDR3 protein: CASSPGMMEPLHF
CDR3 DNA: TGTGCCAGCAGCCCTGGGATGATGGAGCCCCTCCACTTT

D gene: -
clone size: many
J gene: TRBJ2-5
V gene: TRBV7-9
CDR3 protein: CASSPGGGQYQETQYF
CDR3 DNA: TGTGCCAGCAGCCCCGGGGGGGGACAGTACCAAGAGACCCAGTACTTC

D gene: TRBD2
clone size: many
J gene: TRBJ2-7
V gene: TRBV6-2/TRBV6-3
CDR3 protein: CASKWTSGSYEQYF
CDR3 DNA: TGTGCCAGCAAATGGACTAGCGGGAGTTACGAGCAGTACTTC

D gene: TRBD2
clone size: -
J gene: TRBJ2-3
V gene: TRBV2
CDR3 protein: CASSVRAGTSGHTDTQYF
CDR3 DNA: TGTGCCAGCAGTGTGAGGGCCGGGACTAGCGGGCACACAGATACGCAGTATTTT

D gene: TRBD2
clone size: many
J gene: TRBJ2-1
V gene: TRBV13
CDR3 protein: CASSFHTSGSYNEQFF
CDR3 DNA: TGTGCCAGCAGCTTTCACACTAGCGGGAGTTACAATGAGCAGTTCTTC

D gene: -
clone size: -
J gene: TRBJ2-7
V gene: TRBV29-1
CDR3 protein: CSVEGFEQYF
CDR3 DNA: TGCAGCGTTGAAGGTTTCGAGCAGTACTTC

D gene: -
clone size: -
J gene: TRBJ2-7
V gene: TRBV19
CDR3 protein: CASSVGLSTSYEQYF
CDR3 DNA: TGTGCCAGTAGTGTTGGACTCTCAACGTCCTACGAGCAGTACTTC

D gene: TRBD1
clone size: many
J gene: TRBJ1-2
V gene: TRBV7-3
CDR3 protein: CASSFPGTEDYGYTF
CDR3 DNA: TGTGCCAGCAGCTTCCCCGGGACAGAGGACTATGGCTACACCTTC

D gene: -
clone size: many
J gene: TRBJ2-1
V gene: TRBV27
CDR3 protein: CASSLWQEHNEQFF
CDR3 DNA: TGTGCCAGCAGTTTATGGCAGGAGCACAATGAGCAGTTCTTC

D gene: TRBD1
clone size: many
J gene: TRBJ2-1
V gene: TRBV12-3/TRBV12-4
CDR3 protein: CASNRQGANEQFF
CDR3 DNA: TGTGCCAGCAACCGACAGGGGGCGAATGAGCAGTTCTTC

D gene: TRBD1
clone size: many
J gene: TRBJ2-3
V gene: TRBV28
CDR3 protein: CASSPNGGTGGDNLADTQYF
CDR3 DNA: TGTGCCAGCAGTCCAAACGGGGGGACAGGGGGCGACAATCTTGCAGATACGCAGTATTTT

D gene: -
clone size: few
J gene: TRBJ1-1
V gene: TRBV6-1
CDR3 protein: CASSLGGAGRTEAFF
CDR3 DNA: TGTGCCAGCAGTTTGGGGGGCGCCGGGCGCACTGAAGCTTTCTTT

D gene: TRBD1
clone size: many
J gene: TRBJ2-5
V gene: TRBV18
CDR3 protein: CASSPQRSGGQYF
CDR3 DNA: TGTGCCAGCTCACCACAGCGATCAGGGGGTCAGTACTTC

D gene: TRBD1
clone size: -
J gene: TRBJ1-6
V gene: TRBV7-9
CDR3 protein: CASSRSGQGNSPLHF
CDR3 DNA: TGTGCCAGCAGCCGATCGGGACAGGGGAATTCACCCCTCCACTTT

D gene: -
clone size: few
J gene: TRBJ2-1
V gene: TRBV4-1
CDR3 protein: CASSLPSIVSEQFF
CDR3 DNA: TGCGCCAGCAGCCTCCCCAGTATAGTCAGTGAGCAGTTCTTC

D gene: -
clone size: many
J gene: TRBJ1-2
V gene: TRBV14
CDR3 protein: CASSQGRVTRYGYTF
CDR3 DNA: TGTGCCAGCAGCCAAGGGAGAGTTACGAGATATGGCTACACCTTC

D gene: -
clone size: -
J gene: TRBJ2-7
V gene: TRBV20-1
CDR3 protein: CSAPRAASYEQYF
CDR3 DNA: TGCAGTGCCCCCCGCGCGGCCTCCTACGAGCAGTACTTC

D gene: -
clone size: few
J gene: TRBJ2-3
V gene: TRBV6-4
CDR3 protein: CASSEGNQGNTQYF
CDR3 DNA: TGTGCCAGCAGTGAGGGAAATCAGGGGAATACGCAGTATTTT

D gene: -
clone size: many
J gene: TRBJ2-1
V gene: TRBV6-2/TRBV6-3
CDR3 protein: CASTDAGTYNEQFF
CDR3 DNA: TGTGCCAGCACCGACGCCGGGACTTACAATGAGCAGTTCTTC

D gene: -
clone size: few
J gene: TRBJ2-5
V gene: TRBV19
CDR3 protein: CASSSAEGETQYF
CDR3 DNA: TGTGCCAGTAGTTCAGCGGAGGGGGAGACCCAGTACTTC

D gene: -
clone size: few
J gene: TRBJ1-5
V gene: TRBV20-1
CDR3 protein: CSAGGGGDSSQPQHF
CDR3 DNA: TGCAGTGCTGGAGGTGGGGGCGACAGTTCACAGCCCCAGCATTTT

D gene: -
clone size: few
J gene: TRBJ2-5
V gene: TRBV2
CDR3 protein: CASRGLGKETQYF
CDR3 DNA: TGTGCCAGCAGAGGCCTCGGGAAAGAGACCCAGTACTTC

D gene: -
clone size: -
J gene: TRBJ1-6
V gene: TRBV5-6
CDR3 protein: CASMAGPNSPLHF
CDR3 DNA: TGTGCCAGCATGGCAGGGCCGAATTCACCCCTCCACTTT

D gene: TRBD1
clone size: many
J gene: TRBJ2-5
V gene: TRBV3-1
CDR3 protein: CASSQQGVFETQYF
CDR3 DNA: TGTGCCAGCAGCCAACAGGGGGTCTTCGAGACCCAGTACTTC

D gene: TRBD2
clone size: -
J gene: TRBJ2-1
V gene: TRBV2
CDR3 protein: CASMGTEGLAGDEQFF
CDR3 DNA: TGTGCCAGCATGGGGACGGAGGGACTAGCGGGAGATGAGCAGTTCTTC

D gene: -
clone size: -
J gene: TRBJ1-5
V gene: TRBV27
CDR3 protein: CASSLAGGAGGQPQHF
CDR3 DNA: TGTGCCAGCAGTTTAGCGGGAGGGGCCGGCGGTCAGCCCCAGCATTTT

D gene: -
clone size: medium-sized
J gene: TRBJ2-5
V gene: TRBV28
CDR3 protein: CASTPLVQSQETQYF
CDR3 DNA: TGTGCCAGCACCCCCCTAGTACAAAGCCAAGAGACCCAGTACTTC

D gene: TRBD2
clone size: few
J gene: TRBJ2-7
V gene: TRBV20-1
CDR3 protein: CSATRLAGNEQYF
CDR3 DNA: TGCAGTGCTACCAGACTAGCGGGAAACGAGCAGTACTTC

D gene: -
clone size: few
J gene: TRBJ1-2
V gene: TRBV6-1
CDR3 protein: CASSEADSPIYGYTF
CDR3 DNA: TGTGCCAGCAGTGAAGCGGACAGCCCCATATATGGCTACACCTTC

D gene: -
clone size: many
J gene: TRBJ2-3
V gene: TRBV5-1
CDR3 protein: CASSTRLDTQYF
CDR3 DNA: TGCGCCAGCAGCACCCGACTAGATACGCAGTATTTT

D gene: -
clone size: many
J gene: TRBJ1-1
V gene: TRBV30
CDR3 protein: CASLIPTGNTEAFF
CDR3 DNA: TGTGCCTCCCTCATACCCACCGGTAACACTGAAGCTTTCTTT

D gene: -
clone size: many
J gene: TRBJ1-1
V gene: TRBV2
CDR3 protein: CASSEELNTEAFF
CDR3 DNA: TGTGCCAGCAGTGAAGAGTTGAACACTGAAGCTTTCTTT

D gene: -
clone size: -
J gene: TRBJ1-2
V gene: TRBV20-1
CDR3 protein: CSARAANYGYTF
CDR3 DNA: TGCAGTGCTAGAGCGGCTAACTATGGCTACACCTTC

D gene: -
clone size: many
J gene: TRBJ2-1
V gene: TRBV30
CDR3 protein: CAWGGAFSYNEQFF
CDR3 DNA: TGTGCCTGGGGGGGCGCTTTCTCCTACAATGAGCAGTTCTTC

D gene: -
clone size: few
J gene: TRBJ1-2
V gene: TRBV5-1
CDR3 protein: CASSFAPTVNYGYTF
CDR3 DNA: TGCGCCAGCAGCTTTGCCCCGACAGTAAACTATGGCTACACCTTC

D gene: -
clone size: few
J gene: TRBJ2-1
V gene: TRBV6-1
CDR3 protein: CASSDGVLNEQFF
CDR3 DNA: TGTGCCAGCAGTGATGGGGTATTGAATGAGCAGTTCTTC

D gene: -
clone size: many
J gene: TRBJ2-7
V gene: TRBV5-1
CDR3 protein: CASSVDVPLEGDEQYF
CDR3 DNA: TGCGCCAGCAGCGTGGACGTACCCCTCGAAGGTGACGAGCAGTACTTC

D gene: TRBD1
clone size: few
J gene: TRBJ1-1
V gene: TRBV30
CDR3 protein: CAWADRAYTEAFF
CDR3 DNA: TGTGCCTGGGCGGACAGGGCCTACACTGAAGCTTTCTTT

D gene: -
clone size: few
J gene: TRBJ2-7
V gene: TRBV28
CDR3 protein: CASSSTRGGYEQYF
CDR3 DNA: TGTGCCAGCAGTTCCACCAGGGGGGGTTACGAGCAGTACTTC

D gene: -
clone size: many
J gene: TRBJ1-2
V gene: TRBV12-3/TRBV12-4
CDR3 protein: CASRPSQSGYTF
CDR3 DNA: TGTGCCAGCAGACCAAGCCAGTCTGGCTACACCTTC